The T cell receptor beta chain under discussion was sequenced for a study of identical twins. Via MiXCR, TCRdb re-called the 5' RACE reads, giving one row per CDR3 protein. This table holds around 1.7 million distinct CDR3 sequences, about 31% found once. Study-wide points: Without tracking the same donors, conclusions rested on cross-sectional statistical analysis.

This clonotype was counted a few times. Its antigen is undetermined. Germline V gene data show CDR1 as SEHNR and CDR2 as FQNEAQ (reference sequence). The J segment lost 6 bases and the V segment lost 5 bases, leaving 6 bases of the junction unmatched. The CDR3 has 15 amino acids. The rearrangement joins TRBV7-9 to TRBJ1-6; TRBD1 agrees at 8 bases. The sequenced material came from cord blood. The TCR comes from a newborn girl in good health. CDR3 bases: TGTGCCAGCAGCCCAGGGACAGGCCCTAATTCACCCCTCCACTTT. Translated, it gives CASSPGTGPNSPLHF.